The clone carrying this T cell receptor (beta chain) showed up many times. No antigen is known for it. These data belong to a study of shared clonotypes between healthy human individuals. Findings and caveats of the study: Sequencing depth was a factor that was expected to affect clonotype sharing among donors. Among the subsets, naive ones generally showed larger estimated richness than memory ones.

Measured with immunoSEQ multiplex PCR; TCRdb has only the in-frame clones, and not every one. This table has over 700,000 clones, roughly 72% appearing once. The study separated CD4+ cells into CD45RA+ naive and CD45RA-negative memory subsets. The sequence was collected from a woman in her twenties or thirties in good health. Material: memory CD4+ T cells sorted from blood. Subset in this sample: CD45RA-negative fraction.

CDR3 residues: CASSRGGLISAGNTIYF. In DNA, the CDR3 is TGCGCCAGCAGCCGGGGGGGGCTGATTAGCGCTGGAAACACCATATATTTT. The chain carries TRBV4-1 and TRBJ1-3, with D maybe TRBD1 (6 bases). V shed 4 bases and J shed 2 bases, with 18 bases lying between them. The CDR3 sequence is 17 residues long. Germline V gene sequence: CDR1 MGHRA, CDR2 YSYEKL.